This T cell receptor beta chain was sequenced in a study of regulatory T cells in long-lasting Graves disease. Both iRepertoire HTBI primers and Arm-PCR of CDR3 regions were used to build the TCR beta libraries. MiXCR, run by TCRdb on the multiplex PCR reads, gives a single entry per CDR3 protein. The sample shows under 800,000 distinct CDR3 sequences, 15% to 20% of them seen only once. The time point: newly diagnosed GD, antithyroid drugs for less than 3 months. The authors made the TCR library using RNA they extracted from PBMCs. Deletions cut 3 bases from V and 0 bases from J, with 11 bases between. The CDR3 runs to 14 residues. In germline, CDR1 is DFQATT, CDR2 SNEGSKA (reference sequence). This same sample was also taken into another study, of T cells in Graves' hyperthyroidism and ophthalmopathy.

This clonotype was obtained from a woman under 40 with Graves disease. The genes are TRBV20-1 and TRBJ2-5; no reliable D call. Here the sequenced sample was peripheral blood mononuclear cells (PBMCs), taken at new diagnosis, from a patient treated with antithyroid drugs. DNA for the CDR3: TGCAGTGCTAGCCGCCCTGAGTACCAAGAGACCCAGTACTTC. Translation: CSASRPEYQETQYF.